This TCR beta chain was profiled in a study of blood T cell repertoires in COVID-19. Study at large: Samples taken during acute and convalescent COVID-19 were collected in the United States, Italy and Spain. PBMCs, B-cell-depleted T cells, or T cells provided the cDNA or gDNA that made up the material.

Per the authors' pipeline: It was from reference gene primer amplification that nucleated cell counts were estimated. Assay: immunoSEQ multiplex PCR; the TCRdb copy retains only in-frame clones and omits some. V and J calls and clone size are given by that table; D and trimming were obtained from the DNA. The repertoire holds 25,000 to 35,000 clones, with approximately 80% as singletons. J lost 7 bases, V lost 1 base, and 8 bases had no gene match. CDR1 and CDR2 from the germline V gene are SGHDN and FVKESK. The CDR3 has 15 residues. Sequencing used peripheral blood. The chain employs TRBV14 and TRBJ1-2; TRBD1 agrees at 8 bases. The TCR comes from a woman aged 65 to 85 with acute or convalescent COVID-19. The CDR3 coding sequence is TGTGCCAGCAGCCAAGTAGGGGCAGGGGGCCTTGGCTACACCTTC. The encoded protein is CASSQVGAGGLGYTF.